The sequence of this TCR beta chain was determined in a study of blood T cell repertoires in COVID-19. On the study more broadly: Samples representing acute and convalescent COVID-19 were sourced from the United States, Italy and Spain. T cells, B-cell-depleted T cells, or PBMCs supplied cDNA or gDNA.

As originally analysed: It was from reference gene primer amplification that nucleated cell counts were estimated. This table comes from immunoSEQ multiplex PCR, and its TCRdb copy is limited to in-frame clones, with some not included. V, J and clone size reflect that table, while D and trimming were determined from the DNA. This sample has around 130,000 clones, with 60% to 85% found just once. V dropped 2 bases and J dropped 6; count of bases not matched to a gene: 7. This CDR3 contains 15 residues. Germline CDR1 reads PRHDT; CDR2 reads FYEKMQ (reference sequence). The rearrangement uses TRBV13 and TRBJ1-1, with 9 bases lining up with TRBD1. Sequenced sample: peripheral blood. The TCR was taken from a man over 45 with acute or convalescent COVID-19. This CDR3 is CASSLPGQGEAEAFF. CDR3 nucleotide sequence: TGTGCCAGCAGCTTACCGGGACAGGGAGAGGCTGAAGCTTTCTTT.